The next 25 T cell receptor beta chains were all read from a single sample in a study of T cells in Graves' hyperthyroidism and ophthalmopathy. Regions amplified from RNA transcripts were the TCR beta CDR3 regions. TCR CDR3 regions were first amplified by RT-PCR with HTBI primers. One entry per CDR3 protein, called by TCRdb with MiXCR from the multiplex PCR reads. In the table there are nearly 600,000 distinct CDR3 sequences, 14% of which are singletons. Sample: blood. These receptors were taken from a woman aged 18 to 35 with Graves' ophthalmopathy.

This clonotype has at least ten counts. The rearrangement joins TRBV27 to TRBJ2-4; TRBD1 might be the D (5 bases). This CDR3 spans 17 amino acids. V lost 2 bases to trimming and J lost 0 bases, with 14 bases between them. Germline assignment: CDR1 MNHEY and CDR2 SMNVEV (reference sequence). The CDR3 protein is CASSLSYRFLAKNIQYF. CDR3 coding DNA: TGTGCCAGCAGTTTAAGTTACAGGTTCCTAGCCAAAAACATTCAGTACTTC.

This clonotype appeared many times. The CDR3 protein is CASSRGLAGGPVRPYEQYF. In nucleotides, the CDR3 is TGTGCCAGCAGCCGTGGACTAGCGGGAGGGCCCGTCCGGCCCTACGAGCAGTACTTC. The J gene is TRBJ2-7, the V gene TRBV7-9; 15 bases agree with TRBD2. V dropped 5 bases and J dropped 2; count of bases not matched to a gene: 13. The CDR3 loop spans 19 amino acids. CDR1 is SEHNR and CDR2 is FQNEAQ in the germline V gene (reference sequence).

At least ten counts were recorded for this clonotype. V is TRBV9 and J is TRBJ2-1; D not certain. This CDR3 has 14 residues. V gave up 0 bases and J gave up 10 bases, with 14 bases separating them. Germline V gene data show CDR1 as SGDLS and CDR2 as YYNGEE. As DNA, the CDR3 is TGTGCCAGCAGCGTAGCTGGTGGGCGAAAGGAGCAGTTCTTC. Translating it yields CASSVAGGRKEQFF. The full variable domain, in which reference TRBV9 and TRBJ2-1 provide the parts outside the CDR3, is DSGVTQTPKHLITATGQRVTLRCSPRSGDLSVYWYQQSLDQGLQFLIQYYNGEERAKGNILERFSAQQFPDLHSELNLSSLELGDSALYFCASSVAGGRKEQFFGPGTRLTVL.

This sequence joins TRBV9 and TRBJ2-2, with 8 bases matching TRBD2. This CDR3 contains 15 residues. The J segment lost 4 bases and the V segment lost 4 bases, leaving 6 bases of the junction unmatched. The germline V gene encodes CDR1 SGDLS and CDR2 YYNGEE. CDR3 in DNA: TGTGCCAGCAGCATTGATAGCGGGGTCACCGGGGAGCTGTTTTTT. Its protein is CASSIDSGVTGELFF. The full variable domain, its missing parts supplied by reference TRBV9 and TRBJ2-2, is DSGVTQTPKHLITATGQRVTLRCSPRSGDLSVYWYQQSLDQGLQFLIQYYNGEERAKGNILERFSAQQFPDLHSELNLSSLELGDSALYFCASSIDSGVTGELFFGEGSRLTVL.

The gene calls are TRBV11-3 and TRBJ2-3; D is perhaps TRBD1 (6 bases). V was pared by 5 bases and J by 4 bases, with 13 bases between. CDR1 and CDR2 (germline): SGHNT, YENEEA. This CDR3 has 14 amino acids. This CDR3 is CASSATGYADTQYF. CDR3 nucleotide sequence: TGTGCCAGCAGCGCCACAGGGTACGCAGATACGCAGTATTTT. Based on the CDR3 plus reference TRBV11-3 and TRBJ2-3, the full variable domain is EAGVVQSPRYKIIEKKQPVAFWCNPISGHNTLYWYLQNLGQGPELLIRYENEEAVDDSQLPKDRFSAERLKGVDSTLKIQPAELGDSAVYLCASSATGYADTQYFGPGTRLTVL.

DNA for the CDR3: TGCGCCAGCAGTCACAATCCCGAGGGCCAATACGAGCAGTACTTC. As protein: CASSHNPEGQYEQYF. The rearrangement links TRBV4-1 to TRBJ2-7; weak D call: TRBD2 (5 bases). Between the trimmed V and J ends, which lost 6 bases and 4 bases, there was a span of 19 bases. The CDR3 totals 15 residues. In germline, CDR1 is MGHRA, CDR2 YSYEKL.

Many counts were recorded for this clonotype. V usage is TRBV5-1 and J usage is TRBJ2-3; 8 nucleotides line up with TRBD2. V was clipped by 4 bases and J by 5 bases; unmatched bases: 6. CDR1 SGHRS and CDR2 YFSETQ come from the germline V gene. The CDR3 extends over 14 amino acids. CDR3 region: CASSPLAGEDTQYF. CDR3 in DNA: TGCGCCAGCAGCCCTCTAGCGGGCGAAGATACGCAGTATTTT. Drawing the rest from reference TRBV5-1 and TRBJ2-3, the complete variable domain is KAGVTQTPRYLIKTRGQQVTLSCSPISGHRSVSWYQQTPGQGLQFLFEYFSETQRNKGNFPGRFSGRQFSNSRSEMNVSTLELGDSALYLCASSPLAGEDTQYFGPGTRLTVL.

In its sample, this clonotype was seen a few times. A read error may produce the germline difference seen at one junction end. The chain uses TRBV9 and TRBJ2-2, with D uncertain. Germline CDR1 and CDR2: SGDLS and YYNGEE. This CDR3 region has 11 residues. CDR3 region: CANSVGGELFF. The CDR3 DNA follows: TGTGCCAACAGCGTTGGGGGGGAGCTGTTTTTT. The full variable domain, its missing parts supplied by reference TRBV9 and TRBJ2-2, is DSGVTQTPKHLITATGQRVTLRCSPRSGDLSVYWYQQSLDQGLQFLIQYYNGEERAKGNILERFSAQQFPDLHSELNLSSLELGDSALYFCANSVGGELFFGEGSRLTVL.

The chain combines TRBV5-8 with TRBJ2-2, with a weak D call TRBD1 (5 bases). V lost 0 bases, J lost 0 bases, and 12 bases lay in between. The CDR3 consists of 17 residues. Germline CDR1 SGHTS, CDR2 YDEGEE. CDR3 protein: CASSLVFGASNTGELFF. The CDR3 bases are TGTGCCAGCAGCTTGGTGTTTGGGGCTTCGAACACCGGGGAGCTGTTTTTT.

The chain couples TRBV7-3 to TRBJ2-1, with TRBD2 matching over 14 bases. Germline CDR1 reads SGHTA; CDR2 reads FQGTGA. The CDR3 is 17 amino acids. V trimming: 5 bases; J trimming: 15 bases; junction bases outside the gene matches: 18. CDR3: CASSKPGTSGSLLPRFF. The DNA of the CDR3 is TGTGCCAGCAGCAAACCCGGGACTAGCGGGAGTCTACTTCCCCGGTTCTTC.

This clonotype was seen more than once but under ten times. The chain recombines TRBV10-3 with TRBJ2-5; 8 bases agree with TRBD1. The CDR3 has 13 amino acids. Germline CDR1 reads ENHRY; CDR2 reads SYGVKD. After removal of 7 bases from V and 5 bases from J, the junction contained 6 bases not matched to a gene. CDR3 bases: TGTGCCATCAAGGGGGGACAGGTGGAGACCCAGTACTTC. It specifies CAIKGGQVETQYF.

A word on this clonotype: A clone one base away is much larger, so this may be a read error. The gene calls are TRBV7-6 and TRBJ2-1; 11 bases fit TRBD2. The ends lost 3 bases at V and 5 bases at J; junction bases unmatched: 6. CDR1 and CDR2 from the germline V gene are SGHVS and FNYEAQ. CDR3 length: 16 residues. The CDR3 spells CASSLVAGGSHNEQFF. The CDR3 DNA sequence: TGTGCCAGCAGCTTGGTAGCGGGAGGGTCTCACAATGAGCAGTTCTTC.

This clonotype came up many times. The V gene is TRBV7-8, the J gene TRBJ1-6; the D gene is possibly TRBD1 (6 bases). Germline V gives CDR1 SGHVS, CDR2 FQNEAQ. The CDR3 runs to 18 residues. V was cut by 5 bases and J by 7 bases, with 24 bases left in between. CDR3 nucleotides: TGTGCCAGCAGCCCACACATGATGGGTCAGGGGCCGAATTCACCCCTCCACTTT. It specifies CASSPHMMGQGPNSPLHF.

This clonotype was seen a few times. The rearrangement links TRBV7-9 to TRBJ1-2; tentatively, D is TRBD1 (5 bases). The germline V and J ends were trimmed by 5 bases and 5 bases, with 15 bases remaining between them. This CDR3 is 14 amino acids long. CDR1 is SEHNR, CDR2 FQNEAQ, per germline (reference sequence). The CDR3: CASSPTDRGYGYTF. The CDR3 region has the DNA TGTGCCAGCAGCCCAACGGATAGGGGATATGGCTACACCTTC.

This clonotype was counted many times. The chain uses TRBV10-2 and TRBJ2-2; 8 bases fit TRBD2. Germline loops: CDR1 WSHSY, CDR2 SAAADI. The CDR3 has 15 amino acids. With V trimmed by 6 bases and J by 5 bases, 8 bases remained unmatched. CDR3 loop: CASSAGGRRTGELFF. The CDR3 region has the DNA TGCGCCAGCAGCGCAGGCGGGAGGCGTACCGGGGAGCTGTTTTTT.

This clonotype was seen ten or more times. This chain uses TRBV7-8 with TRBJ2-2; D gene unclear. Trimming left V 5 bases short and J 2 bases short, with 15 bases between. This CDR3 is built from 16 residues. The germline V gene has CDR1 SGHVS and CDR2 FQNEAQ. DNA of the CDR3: TGTGCCAGCAGCGGAGTCTTGGTGGGAAACACCGGGGAGCTGTTTTTT. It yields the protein CASSGVLVGNTGELFF.

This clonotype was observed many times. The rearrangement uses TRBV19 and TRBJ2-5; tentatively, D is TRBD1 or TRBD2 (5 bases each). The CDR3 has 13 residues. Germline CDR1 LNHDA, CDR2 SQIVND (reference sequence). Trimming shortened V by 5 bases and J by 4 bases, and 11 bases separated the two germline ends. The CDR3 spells CASSLGVAETQYF. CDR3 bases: TGTGCCAGTAGTTTGGGGGTAGCAGAGACCCAGTACTTC.

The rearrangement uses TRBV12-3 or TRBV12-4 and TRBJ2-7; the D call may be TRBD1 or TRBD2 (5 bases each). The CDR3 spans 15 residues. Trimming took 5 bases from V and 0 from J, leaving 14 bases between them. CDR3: CASSPPGTASYEQYF. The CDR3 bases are TGTGCCAGCAGTCCTCCCGGGACGGCCTCCTACGAGCAGTACTTC.

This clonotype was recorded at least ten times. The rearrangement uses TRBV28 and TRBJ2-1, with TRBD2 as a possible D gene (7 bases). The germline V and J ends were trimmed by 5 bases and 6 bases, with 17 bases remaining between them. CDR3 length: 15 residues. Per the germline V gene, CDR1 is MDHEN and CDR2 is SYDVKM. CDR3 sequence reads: CASSPGGRELNEQFF. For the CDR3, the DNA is TGTGCCAGCAGTCCTGGGGGGCGGGAGCTCAATGAGCAGTTCTTC.

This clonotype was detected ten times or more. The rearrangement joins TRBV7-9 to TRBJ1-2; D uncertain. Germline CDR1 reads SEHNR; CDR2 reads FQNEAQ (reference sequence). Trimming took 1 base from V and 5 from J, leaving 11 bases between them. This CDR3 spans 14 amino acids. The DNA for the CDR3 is TGTGCCAGCAGCTTAGGGACGTTCGGGTATGGCTACACCTTC. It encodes CASSLGTFGYGYTF. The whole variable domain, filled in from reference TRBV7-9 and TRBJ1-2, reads DTGVSQNPRHKITKRGQNVTFRCDPISEHNRLYWYRQTLGQGPEFLTYFQNEAQLEKSRLLSDRFSAERPKGSFSTLEIQRTEQGDSAMYLCASSLGTFGYGYTFGSGTRLTVV.

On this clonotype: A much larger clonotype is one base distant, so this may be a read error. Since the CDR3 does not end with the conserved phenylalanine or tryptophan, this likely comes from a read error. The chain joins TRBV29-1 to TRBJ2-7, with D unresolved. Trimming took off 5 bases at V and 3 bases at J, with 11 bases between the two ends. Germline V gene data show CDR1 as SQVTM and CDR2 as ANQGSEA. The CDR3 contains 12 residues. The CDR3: CSVSAQGYEQYL. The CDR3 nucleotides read TGCAGCGTTTCAGCTCAAGGCTACGAGCAGTACCTC.

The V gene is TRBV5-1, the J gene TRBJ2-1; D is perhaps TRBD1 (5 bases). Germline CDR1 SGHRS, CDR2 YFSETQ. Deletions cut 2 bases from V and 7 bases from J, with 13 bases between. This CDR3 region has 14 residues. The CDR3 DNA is TGCGCCAGCAGCTTCGACAGACTTGAAAATGAGCAGTTCTTC. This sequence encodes CASSFDRLENEQFF.

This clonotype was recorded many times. The CDR3 DNA reads TGCGCCAGCAGCCAAGATCAAGGGTCTGAAGCTTTCTTT. Amino acid sequence: CASSQDQGSEAFF. The gene calls are TRBV4-1 and TRBJ1-1; D is uncertain. The CDR3 runs 13 residues. V shed 0 bases and J shed 6 bases, with 8 bases lying between them. Germline V CDR1 and CDR2: MGHRA, YSYEKL.

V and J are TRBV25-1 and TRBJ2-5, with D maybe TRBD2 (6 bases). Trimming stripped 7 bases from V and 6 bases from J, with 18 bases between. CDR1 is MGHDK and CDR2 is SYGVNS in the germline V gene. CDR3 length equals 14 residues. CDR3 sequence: CASTPGGLGKTQYF. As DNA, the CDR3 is TGTGCCAGCACCCCCGGAGGGCTTGGAAAGACCCAGTACTTC.

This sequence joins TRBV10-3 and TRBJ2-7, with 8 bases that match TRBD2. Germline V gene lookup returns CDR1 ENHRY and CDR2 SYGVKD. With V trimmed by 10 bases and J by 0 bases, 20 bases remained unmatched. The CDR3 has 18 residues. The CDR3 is CATRTPRTSGRSSYEQYF. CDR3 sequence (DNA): TGTGCCACCCGAACCCCCCGAACTAGCGGTCGGTCCTCCTACGAGCAGTACTTC.